This T cell receptor beta chain was captured by sequencing in a study of naive and memory T cell subsets. Two oligonucleotides, mixed equimolar, formed the beta constant-region primer covering TRBC1 and TRBC2. The ligated cDNA underwent four PCR rounds using SP2 and nested alpha and beta constant-region primers. An oligonucleotide with the SP2 primer and a 12-nucleotide UMI was ligated to the cDNA 3' end. TCRdb passed the UMI-ligation and nested PCR reads through MiXCR, listing each CDR3 protein once. The table lists 7,900 or so distinct CDR3 sequences, 25% to 35% of them singletons. Worth noting for this clonotype: What it binds is unknown.

Alpha and beta libraries were amplified separately from the second PCR onward. Effector memory cells were sorted as CD45RA-CD27-, EMRA cells as CD45RA+CD27-. Study results and caveats: There was no ground truth to check naive and memory subset results.

The CDR3 extends over 12 amino acids. V lost 6 bases to trimming and J lost 10 bases, with 12 bases between them. CDR1 SGHAT and CDR2 FQNNGV come from the germline V gene. This receptor was obtained from a human donor in good health. The chain has TRBV11-2 and TRBJ1-4, with D tentatively TRBD1 (5 bases). Material for sequencing was CD8+ TEMRA cells from blood. As for subset: effector memory re-expressing CD45RA, CD45RA+ CD27-. The CDR3 region has the DNA TGTGCCAGCAGGCTAGGGACCGGAAAACTGTTTTTT. Its protein product is CASRLGTGKLFF.